This is a list of T cell receptor beta chains from one sample in a study of blood T cell repertoires in COVID-19. Data came from immunoSEQ multiplex PCR; TCRdb stores just in-frame clones and leaves some out. The sample contains 65,000 to 90,000 clones, 88% of which appear only once. Sequencing was done on a sample of peripheral blood. These receptors were collected from a human donor in a cohort sampled during active COVID-19. The conserved cysteine and the conserved F or W are not part of the CDR3 here. Size is stated for part of the rows, as once, few or many counts, or as a class when the clone is expanded.

ASSLGTNQETQY	TRBV5-1	NA
ASSQQGLAGNTDTQY	TRBV4-1	few
AISESTGTGEQF	TRBV10-3	NA
ASSHGNRLAGGSRETQY	TRBV4-2	NA
ASSQGPSGRDPDTQY	TRBV4-1	NA
ASSSDRGGEQY	TRBV7-3	NA
ASSQEGLAGNTDTQY	TRBV4-2	NA
ASSPSGTSGPNEQF	TRBV9	NA
ASRTRDRALSGNTIY	TRBV10-1	NA
ASRIGGLAGLNEQF	TRBV5-1	NA
ASSERQNTEAF	TRBV7-9	NA
ASSLATDTDTQY	TRBV5-1	NA
ASSRDSGSNSPLH	TRBV3-1/TRBV3-2	NA
ASSSFGLYNEQF	TRBV7-9	NA
ASSLDPAGEDTGELF	TRBV5-1	NA
ASSSQGQWTYEQY	TRBV27	NA
ASSQAPGQAAGELF	TRBV4-1	medium-sized
ASSLVSGGGTEAF	TRBV7-9	NA
SVRTSGSFDTQY	TRBV29-1	NA
ASSHGTGGNSPLH	TRBV5-8	NA
ASSLERVDRGLNTEAF	TRBV7-2	NA
ASSKQQGNEQY	TRBV21-1	NA
AWSPMGGTGLIYEQY	TRBV30	NA
ASSYPQGSGEKLF	TRBV6-6	NA
ASTKSSPQETQY	TRBV6-6	NA
ASSPERGGTDTQY	TRBV5-1	NA
ASSTTSGSKNEQF	TRBV25-1	NA
ASLRSSGGTDTQY	TRBV2	NA
SVEFEPGQGASDSYEQY	TRBV29-1	NA
ASSGTSVNTGELF	TRBV7-6	few
ASSLEAGGAGNGYT	TRBV5-1	many
ASSLAGEMTDTQY	TRBV28	NA
ASSPTVNTEAF	TRBV7-7	NA
ASSQPRGLGTEAF	TRBV3-1/TRBV3-2	NA
ASSLEQGGEAF	TRBV11-3	NA
ASSPRGNNSPLH	TRBV7-8	NA
ASSVGPYSNQPQH	TRBV18	NA
ASSSGTVLYEQY	TRBV6-6	once
ASSLLWLSYSGKGDEKLF	TRBV27	NA
AISESTRTFEAF	TRBV10-3	NA
ASSPDTSNEKLF	TRBV10-1	NA
ASWTGTGGTGGYT	TRBV28	NA
ASTAGTSSNEQF	TRBV2	NA
ASSRERAF	TRBV28	few
ASSPFRAYQETQY	TRBV5-1	NA
ASSLAPSGNTGELF	TRBV5-4	NA
ASSQGGGDGNTIY	TRBV5-1	NA
AIALAGGETQY	TRBV3-1/TRBV3-2	NA
ASSFVSQETQY	TRBV28	NA
SDGRDYYNEQF	TRBV29-1	NA
AWRRAGANVLT	TRBV30	NA